The clone carrying this T cell receptor (beta chain) was seen many times. Its specificity is not known. The data are from a study of regulatory T cells in long-lasting Graves disease. For the study at large: The antithyroid drugs taken by newly diagnosed Graves' patients had been used for under 3 months. Overall study findings and caveats: Patients whose Graves' disease persisted exhibited lower TCR diversity than those newly diagnosed.

This CDR3 comprises 14 residues. V was trimmed by 1 base and J by 7 bases, leaving 13 bases between them. The germline V gene encodes CDR1 SGHVS and CDR2 FNYEAQ. Libraries of TCR beta came from iRepertoire HTBI primers plus Arm-PCR of CDR3 regions. TCRdb ran MiXCR on the multiplex PCR reads and lists one entry per CDR3 protein. In the table there are some 220,000 distinct CDR3 sequences, approximately 18% of which are singletons. Specified time point: newly diagnosed GD, antithyroid drugs for less than 3 months. From RNA extracted from PBMCs, the TCR library was made. The sample was also reused in another study, on T cells in Graves' hyperthyroidism and ophthalmopathy. As that report states: Absent ophthalmopathy progression within 18 months defined stable Graves' hyperthyroidism. Primed by the HTBI set, a first-round RT-PCR was run on the TCR CDR3.

This receptor was obtained from a woman aged 30 to 39 with Graves disease. The sequences come from peripheral blood mononuclear cells (PBMCs), collected at new diagnosis, from a patient treated with antithyroid drugs. This chain uses TRBV7-6 with TRBJ1-1; D ambiguous. CDR3 in DNA: TGTGCCAGCAGCTTAGGGGAGAGGGTCGGTGAAGCTTTCTTT. Translating it yields CASSLGERVGEAFF.